These T cell receptor beta chains were read from a single sample in a study of metastatic and nonmetastatic thyroid tumors. TCRdb ran MiXCR on the PCR reads. Found here are about 9,400 clones, around 32% of them singletons; the top ten hold around 15%. Sample: adjacent normal tissue. These receptors came from a female donor with papillary thyroid cancer or a benign thyroid nodule (not recorded which). Some clones in this sample may be carry-over from other donors' samples. CDR3s include the opening cysteine and the closing phenylalanine or tryptophan. The order of the fields is J gene, V gene, D gene, CDR3 protein. The D gene is left open where the match is weak.

J gene: TRBJ2-7; V gene: TRBV6-1; D gene: TRBD2; CDR3 protein: CASRLAGGPHEQYF
J gene: TRBJ1-1; V gene: TRBV6-5; D gene: .; CDR3 protein: CASSYLRAGYTEAFF
J gene: TRBJ2-7; V gene: TRBV6-1; D gene: .; CDR3 protein: CASSEDGISSYEQYF
J gene: TRBJ2-7; V gene: TRBV13; D gene: TRBD1; CDR3 protein: CASSLGQGFTF
J gene: TRBJ2-7; V gene: TRBV5-1; D gene: TRBD2; CDR3 protein: CASSPSGSTYEQYF
J gene: TRBJ2-7; V gene: TRBV6-2/TRBV6-3; D gene: .; CDR3 protein: CASSYSRSNHEQYF
J gene: TRBJ2-7; V gene: TRBV19; D gene: .; CDR3 protein: CASSKRSYYEQYF
J gene: TRBJ2-4; V gene: TRBV11-3; D gene: TRBD2; CDR3 protein: CASSPTSGINIQYF
J gene: TRBJ2-7; V gene: TRBV3-1; D gene: TRBD2; CDR3 protein: CAISQEGTTYEQYF
J gene: TRBJ2-2; V gene: TRBV7-2; D gene: .; CDR3 protein: CASSLVGSVTGELFF
J gene: TRBJ1-3; V gene: TRBV7-8; D gene: .; CDR3 protein: CASIPGSSGNTIYF
J gene: TRBJ1-2; V gene: TRBV30; D gene: .; CDR3 protein: CAWSVQRVGGSGYTF
J gene: TRBJ2-3; V gene: TRBV6-1; D gene: .; CDR3 protein: CASSPSTTSTDTQYF
J gene: TRBJ2-3; V gene: TRBV9; D gene: .; CDR3 protein: CASGDNRADTQYF
J gene: TRBJ2-5; V gene: TRBV4-1; D gene: TRBD2; CDR3 protein: CASSQDAGMRAGGGGETQYF
J gene: TRBJ1-5; V gene: TRBV2; D gene: .; CDR3 protein: CASSVSGMSNHALHF
J gene: TRBJ2-7; V gene: TRBV9; D gene: TRBD2; CDR3 protein: CASSVSGVSYEQYF
J gene: TRBJ2-1; V gene: TRBV11-2; D gene: .; CDR3 protein: CASSLRAESSYNEQFF
J gene: TRBJ2-7; V gene: TRBV5-8; D gene: .; CDR3 protein: CASSFLLGGEQYF
J gene: TRBJ2-7; V gene: TRBV12-3/TRBV12-4; D gene: TRBD1; CDR3 protein: CASSQLGQAASYEQYF
J gene: TRBJ1-1; V gene: TRBV19; D gene: TRBD1; CDR3 protein: CASRSRGGNTEAFF
J gene: TRBJ1-2; V gene: TRBV6-1; D gene: TRBD1; CDR3 protein: CASGGQFYGYTF
J gene: TRBJ2-7; V gene: TRBV6-2/TRBV6-3; D gene: TRBD2; CDR3 protein: CASILSRGGGAYEQYF
J gene: TRBJ2-5; V gene: TRBV14; D gene: .; CDR3 protein: CASSQDYGWQETQYF
J gene: TRBJ2-1; V gene: TRBV6-1; D gene: .; CDR3 protein: CASSLSEGGYNEQFF
J gene: TRBJ2-7; V gene: TRBV2; D gene: .; CDR3 protein: CASSEGGAAYEQYF
J gene: TRBJ2-3; V gene: TRBV5-4; D gene: TRBD1; CDR3 protein: CASSYENGTGVSDTQYF
J gene: TRBJ2-7; V gene: TRBV6-1; D gene: .; CDR3 protein: CATMPRARGAEQYF
J gene: TRBJ2-3; V gene: TRBV6-1; D gene: .; CDR3 protein: CASRNYRVSASDTQYF
J gene: TRBJ2-3; V gene: TRBV20-1; D gene: TRBD2; CDR3 protein: CSAMGLAGCLVTYTQYF
J gene: TRBJ2-1; V gene: TRBV9; D gene: TRBD2; CDR3 protein: CASSGGPGLVLHEQFF
J gene: TRBJ2-2; V gene: TRBV2; D gene: .; CDR3 protein: CASSGSLGRELFF
J gene: TRBJ2-7; V gene: TRBV7-8; D gene: .; CDR3 protein: CASSLKTVDYEQYF
J gene: TRBJ1-5; V gene: TRBV27; D gene: .; CDR3 protein: CASSLSPGNQPQHF
J gene: TRBJ1-6; V gene: TRBV2; D gene: .; CDR3 protein: CASSEAPDSRTLHF
J gene: TRBJ2-3; V gene: TRBV2; D gene: .; CDR3 protein: CASSEFVPSARGTQYF
J gene: TRBJ2-3; V gene: TRBV5-1; D gene: TRBD2; CDR3 protein: CASSLGLAGGSTDTQYF
J gene: TRBJ2-3; V gene: TRBV6-4; D gene: TRBD2; CDR3 protein: CASSDYGRATDTQYF
J gene: TRBJ1-6; V gene: TRBV18; D gene: .; CDR3 protein: CASSPLRDSPLHF
J gene: TRBJ2-7; V gene: TRBV7-9; D gene: .; CDR3 protein: CASSLARGVRYEQYF
J gene: TRBJ1-1; V gene: TRBV28; D gene: TRBD1; CDR3 protein: CASRGTGATEAFF
J gene: TRBJ1-5; V gene: TRBV28; D gene: TRBD1; CDR3 protein: CASRPQGASQQPQHF
J gene: TRBJ2-2; V gene: TRBV19; D gene: .; CDR3 protein: CASTPDRAGELFF
J gene: TRBJ2-7; V gene: TRBV5-5; D gene: TRBD1; CDR3 protein: CASISTSGTGVEQYF
J gene: TRBJ1-4; V gene: TRBV5-1; D gene: .; CDR3 protein: CASSLATVNEKLFF
J gene: TRBJ2-1; V gene: TRBV6-6; D gene: .; CDR3 protein: CASSYSLEQFF
J gene: TRBJ1-6; V gene: TRBV27; D gene: TRBD1; CDR3 protein: CASSLSRDSVNSPLHF
J gene: TRBJ1-2; V gene: TRBV7-2; D gene: TRBD1; CDR3 protein: CASSPRGQGVYGYTF
J gene: TRBJ2-7; V gene: TRBV6-2/TRBV6-3; D gene: TRBD1; CDR3 protein: CASSYSRSTPGTAASYEQYF
J gene: TRBJ1-4; V gene: TRBV7-2; D gene: TRBD1; CDR3 protein: CASSPVGTGDEKLVF
J gene: TRBJ1-6; V gene: TRBV19; D gene: .; CDR3 protein: CASKDGLNSPLHF